This TCR beta chain was sequenced during a study of a mutant IDH1 vaccine in newly diagnosed glioma (dated by TCRdb to about 2021). About the investigation overall: Patients were given eight vaccinations, in weeks 1, 3, 5, 7, 11, 15, 19 and 23, which matched visits V03 through V10. Vaccination started 4-6 weeks after radiotherapy alone, or was given together with temozolomide cycles in the groups whose treatment included chemotherapy. Of the 25 to 35 patients who were treated, approximately 62% were male and roughly 38% were female, and the mean age was about 40 years. Prior to enrollment, patients had been given standard therapy consisting of radiotherapy alone, temozolomide alone, or radiochemotherapy with temozolomide, with the combination given to most patients. Peripheral blood samples were drawn at six visits, namely V03 (baseline), V05, V07, V10, V12 and V13. Longitudinal TCRB deep sequencing was done for 25 treated patients, wherever samples were available for exploratory analyses. Results and caveats for the whole study, not just this receptor: Changes in the top peripheral T cell clonotypes picked up by TCRB sequencing did not appear to be linked to pseudoprogression. Selection of PBMC samples for TCRB deep sequencing was based on availability. The authors stated that sample limitations prevented analyses of patient blood samples from being reproduced. Vaccine-induced immune responses across multiple MHC alleles were detected in 85% to 95% of patients.

Notes on this clone: Its antigen remains undetermined. There are no base qualities to consult, and no much larger clone falls within one base.

Library prep was done by the immunoSEQ multiplex PCR assay. The hsTCRB Kit was used according to the manufacturer's protocol to amplify rearranged TCR beta chain sequences. TCRB libraries were sequenced on an Illumina MiSeq. Under the source paper's analysis protocol: The proprietary platform of the kit vendor was used for demultiplexing, trimming and gene mapping. As stored in TCRdb, this immuneACCESS dataset retains in-frame rearrangements with V and J assigned. A fraction of the clones does not appear; measured against another copy, unresolved V genes explain less than half of the discrepancy, and the remainder lacks a known reason. That table gives V, J and clone size, and the DNA gave D and trimming. This sample has about 130,000 clones in its table, and over 75% of those were observed once. The leading ten clones occupy less than 7% of the sample. V and J are truncated by 7 bases and 1 base respectively, leaving an intervening sequence of 16 bases. CDR1 and CDR2 (MDHEN, SYDVKM) derive from the germline V gene. Measured from the cysteine to the phenylalanine, the CDR3 is 15 residues long. Only the CDR3 region is kept as DNA, spanning 45 bases read in frame from base 1.

The time point label, as the study defines it: week 11, during vaccination. Each vaccine dose, consisting of 300 ug of a 20-mer mutant IDH1 peptide in Montanide, was administered subcutaneously with topical imiquimod. Donors had newly diagnosed WHO grade 3 or 4 IDH1-mutant astrocytomas with loss of nuclear ATRX. The samples were drawn from NOA16, a multicentre, single-arm, open-label phase I trial in Germany that tested a mutant IDH1 peptide vaccine in humans for the first time. Genomic DNA for TCRB sequencing was extracted from EDTA blood using the DNeasy Blood and Tissue Kit. The TCR comes from a man aged 40-50 years with glioma. The V and J segments used are TRBV28 and TRBJ1-1; confidence is insufficient to name the D gene. The sequencing used PBMCs, collected from a glioma patient whose treatment included an IDH1 peptide vaccine. The nucleotide sequence is TGTGCCAGCATCAAACTGGGAAAAGGGAACACTGAAGCTTTCTTT. This encodes CASIKLGKGNTEAFF.